The rows below give T cell receptor beta chains drawn from one sample of a study of shared clonotypes between healthy human individuals. The repertoire was sequenced with immunoSEQ multiplex PCR; TCRdb's copy has only in-frame clones and lacks some. The table lists over 1.5 million clones, approximately 98% of them singletons. Sequenced: naive CD4+ T cells sorted from blood. The receptors derive from a man aged 25-40 years in good health. Each CDR3 is given with its conserved first and last residue. Each record gives: J gene, D gene, clone size, V gene, CDR3 protein, CDR3 DNA. A D gene is named only where the DNA matches it firmly. Size is omitted from some rows. Given values are once, few, many or a class for expanded clones.

TRBJ1-2 . . TRBV15 CATSRVQGGYGYTF TGTGCCACCAGCAGAGTACAGGGTGGCTATGGCTACACCTTC
TRBJ2-3 . once TRBV28 CASSKPRSSTDTQYF TGTGCCAGCTCGAAACCCCGCAGCTCAACAGATACGCAGTATTTT
TRBJ2-7 . . TRBV29-1 CSVRRTNYEQYF TGCAGCGTACGGAGGACGAACTACGAGCAGTACTTC
TRBJ2-2 . . TRBV9 CASSVRSYDGELFF TGTGCCAGCAGCGTAAGGTCTTACGACGGGGAGCTGTTTTTT
TRBJ1-5 TRBD1 . TRBV19 CASSLLSGTGGPNQPQHF TGTGCCAGTAGTCTTCTATCCGGGACAGGAGGCCCCAATCAGCCCCAGCATTTT
TRBJ2-4 TRBD2 . TRBV5-1 CASSLSSGGPSRQLAKNIQYF TGCGCCAGCAGCTTGAGCAGCGGGGGGCCCTCGCGACAGCTAGCCAAAAACATTCAGTACTTC
TRBJ1-4 TRBD1 . TRBV4-3 CASSQGGVWGAGGPNEKLFF TGCGCCAGCAGCCAAGGGGGTGTGTGGGGGGCAGGGGGCCCTAATGAAAAACTGTTTTTT
TRBJ1-1 . . TRBV25-1 CASSATGGLRAFF TGTGCCAGCAGTGCCACCGGGGGGCTGAGAGCTTTCTTT
TRBJ1-1 . . TRBV5-1 CASSLASGWGRNTEAFF TGCGCCAGCAGCTTGGCCTCGGGTTGGGGTCGGAACACTGAAGCTTTCTTT
TRBJ2-7 TRBD2 . TRBV6-1 CASSDESGGWVREQYF TGTGCCAGCAGTGATGAGTCGGGAGGTTGGGTACGGGAGCAGTACTTC
TRBJ1-2 . . TRBV7-9 CASRGDGYTF TGTGCCAGCAGAGGGGACGGCTACACCTTC
TRBJ2-7 TRBD1 once TRBV18 CASSPTGSYEQYF TGTGCCAGCTCACCGACAGGGTCCTACGAGCAGTACTTC
TRBJ2-1 . . TRBV29-1 CSVPGVFSPNYNEQFF TGCAGCGTACCAGGGGTTTTTTCTCCGAACTACAATGAGCAGTTCTTC
TRBJ2-4 TRBD1 . TRBV7-8 CASSLGPGGILGKNIQYF TGTGCCAGCAGCTTAGGTCCAGGGGGCATTTTAGGGAAAAACATTCAGTACTTC
TRBJ2-5 TRBD1 . TRBV6-1 CAMSVTGVGETQYF TGTGCCATGTCGGTGACAGGGGTGGGAGAGACCCAGTACTTC
TRBJ1-1 . . TRBV19 CASSIDRDTEAFF TGTGCCAGTAGTATAGATAGAGACACTGAAGCTTTCTTT
TRBJ2-1 . . TRBV9 CASSGDTVRNEQFF TGTGCCAGCAGCGGGGACACGGTTCGCAATGAGCAGTTCTTC
TRBJ2-1 TRBD1 . TRBV28 CASSTRRQGANEQFF TGTGCCAGCAGTACTCGCCGACAGGGCGCCAATGAGCAGTTCTTC
TRBJ2-7 . . TRBV6-6 CASSQLDAGGREQYF TGTGCCAGCAGCCAACTCGACGCTGGAGGGCGCGAGCAGTACTTC
TRBJ2-7 . once TRBV13 CASSFKGRVAYEQYF TGTGCCAGCAGCTTTAAAGGCAGGGTTGCCTACGAGCAGTACTTC
TRBJ2-7 TRBD2 . TRBV9 CASSVQAGREGYEQYF TGTGCCAGCAGCGTCCAAGCGGGTCGGGAGGGATACGAGCAGTACTTC
TRBJ2-7 TRBD2 . TRBV7-9 CASSTMAGTSLDEQYF TGTGCCAGCAGCACAATGGCGGGGACTAGTCTCGACGAGCAGTACTTC
TRBJ1-4 . . TRBV27 CASSLDLKPNEKLFF TGTGCCAGCAGTTTGGATCTAAAACCTAATGAAAAACTGTTTTTT
TRBJ2-5 . . TRBV28 CASTRTETQETQYF TGTGCCAGCACCCGGACTGAAACCCAAGAGACCCAGTACTTC
TRBJ1-1 . . TRBV25-1 CASSGSAGTPGTEAFF TGTGCCAGCAGTGGTTCGGCCGGGACACCGGGCACTGAAGCTTTCTTT
TRBJ2-7 TRBD2 . TRBV29-1 CSVDRAGGGEQYF TGCAGCGTTGATCGAGCGGGAGGTGGCGAGCAGTACTTC
TRBJ2-3 . once TRBV5-1 CASSLNPASTDTQYF TGCGCCAGCAGCTTAAATCCGGCCAGCACAGATACGCAGTATTTT
TRBJ1-1 TRBD1 . TRBV5-8 CASSPRQGRTEAFF TGTGCCAGCAGCCCCCGACAGGGTCGCACTGAAGCTTTCTTT
TRBJ2-1 TRBD1 . TRBV10-1 CASSEPSRTGAPNEQFF TGCGCCAGCAGTGAACCTTCGAGGACAGGGGCGCCCAATGAGCAGTTCTTC
TRBJ2-1 TRBD2 . TRBV5-1 CASSFGGSVEQFF TGCGCCAGCAGCTTTGGCGGGAGTGTGGAGCAGTTCTTC
TRBJ2-3 . . TRBV18 CASLPNYGDTQYF TGTGCCAGCCTACCGAATTATGGAGATACGCAGTATTTT
TRBJ2-1 TRBD2 . TRBV18 CASSPSGFSYNEQFF TGTGCCAGCTCACCTAGCGGGTTTTCCTACAATGAGCAGTTCTTC
TRBJ2-3 TRBD2 . TRBV18 CASSPLAGALDTQYF TGTGCCAGCTCACCACTAGCGGGAGCTTTAGATACGCAGTATTTT
TRBJ1-2 . . TRBV7-6 CASSLGPVSSYGYTF TGTGCCAGCAGCTTAGGGCCCGTATCCTCCTATGGCTACACCTTC
TRBJ1-2 TRBD1 . TRBV15 CATSRGRTGGYGYTF TGTGCCACCAGCAGAGGCCGGACAGGGGGTTACGGCTACACCTTC